This T cell receptor (beta chain) came from a study of T cell repertoires in cytomegalovirus infection. Study in general: Alongside well-studied HLA-B-restricted CMV epitopes, recently identified HLA-C-restricted CMV epitopes were also used. It was the public TCR beta signatures that indicated both CMV infection and matching HLA type.

This CDR3 spans 16 amino acids. After removal of 7 bases from V and 2 bases from J, the junction contained 10 bases not matched to a gene. CDR1 and CDR2 from the germline V gene are SNHLY and FYNNEI. TCRdb processed the reads anew with MiXCR; each CDR3 protein has one entry. Here the sample spans about 500,000 distinct CDR3 sequences, about 33% being singletons. General observations from the study: In two of eight donors, the top clonotype was HLA-C-restricted CMV-specific. People with CMV and the relevant HLA were identified by cumulative public TCR beta family frequency.

Concerning this clonotype: Its antigen is unknown.

The chain couples TRBV2 to TRBJ2-3; TRBD2 matches 9 bases. The receptor was derived from a human donor in good health (CMV status not recorded). Some clones in this sample may be carry-over from other donors' samples. The specimen was cultured PBMCs, collected from culture after CMV antigen stimulation. The CDR3 nucleotides read TGTGCCAGCACCTCGTCTAGCGGGAATCCCACAGATACGCAGTATTTT. This translates into CASTSSSGNPTDTQYF. Drawing the rest from reference TRBV2 and TRBJ2-3, the complete variable domain is EPEVTQTPSHQVTQMGQEVILRCVPISNHLYFYWYRQILGQKVEFLVSFYNNEISEKSEIFDDQFSVERPDGSNFTLKIRSTKLEDSAMYFCASTSSSGNPTDTQYFGPGTRLTVL.